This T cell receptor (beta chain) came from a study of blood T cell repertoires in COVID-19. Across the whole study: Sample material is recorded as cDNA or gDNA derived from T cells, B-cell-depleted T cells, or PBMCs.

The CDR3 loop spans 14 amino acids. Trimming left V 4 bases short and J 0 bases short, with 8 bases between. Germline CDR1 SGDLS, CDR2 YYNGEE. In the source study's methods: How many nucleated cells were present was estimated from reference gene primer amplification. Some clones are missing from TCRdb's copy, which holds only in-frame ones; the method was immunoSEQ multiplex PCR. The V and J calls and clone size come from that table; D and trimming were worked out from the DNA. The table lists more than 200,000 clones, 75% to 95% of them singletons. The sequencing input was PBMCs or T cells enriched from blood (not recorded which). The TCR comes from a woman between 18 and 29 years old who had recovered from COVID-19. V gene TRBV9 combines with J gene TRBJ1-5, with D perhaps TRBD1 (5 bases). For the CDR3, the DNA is TGTGCCAGCAGCCTGACAGATAGCAATCAGCCCCAGCATTTT. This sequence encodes CASSLTDSNQPQHF.